The sequence of this T cell receptor beta chain was determined in a study of cytomegalovirus exposure and HLA in healthy donors. Overall study: Of roughly 400 genotyped donors, more than 65% grouped in the Caucasian-associated ancestry cluster.

Of note for this clone: The antigen remains undetermined.

Vbeta (60) and Jbeta (13) primers were used in the PCR. Sequenced by immunoSEQ multiplex PCR; TCRdb stores in-frame clones only, minus some. The sample includes some 96,000 clones, 76% of them seen just once. Germline V gene data show CDR1 as LNHDA and CDR2 as SQIVND (reference sequence). J was trimmed by 7 bases and V by 3 bases; bases with no gene match: 6. The length of the CDR3 is 15 residues. Findings of the study overall: The study labeled about 160 TCR beta chains cytomegalovirus-associated.

Sequenced sample: PBMCs. This clonotype was sampled from a man between 40 and 49 years old in good health and CMV-seronegative. The V and J genes are TRBV19 and TRBJ1-6, with 7 bases aligning to TRBD1. CDR3 in amino acids: CASSMGTEKNSPLHF. The CDR3 bases are TGTGCCAGTAGTATGGGGACAGAAAAAAATTCACCCCTCCACTTT.